The 16 T cell receptor beta chains reported below all come from one sample, sequenced in a study of STAT3 mutations in large granular lymphocyte leukemia (dated by TCRdb to between 2018 and 2020). Overall results and qualifications from the work: At least one immunodominant TCRbeta clonotype was identified in every T-LGLL patient, and multiple immunodominant subclonotypes were identified in about half of the T-LGLL patients.

These receptors lack a known antigen. Receptor amplification or capture employed the immunoSEQ multiplex PCR assay. TCRdb mirrors the immuneACCESS table, restricted to in-frame sequences. Some clones are absent from its copies; in checked studies, under half trace to an unresolved V gene, and the reason for the others is unknown. This sample has around 7,800 clones in its table, and roughly 91% of those were observed once. About 81% of the sample is taken by the ten largest. Input material: peripheral blood mononuclear cells. The receptors stem from a man of 80 years or more with T-cell large granular lymphocyte leukemia. Some clones in this sample may be carry-over from other donors' samples. The age is the age at diagnosis.

The V gene is TRBV5-1, the J gene TRBJ1-3, with a possible D match to TRBD1 (6 bases). Germline lookup yields CDR1 SGHRS and CDR2 YFSETQ. With 4 bases removed from V and 3 bases from J, the gap between germline ends came to 11 bases. The CDR3 is made up of 14 amino acids. Written as DNA, the CDR3 is TGCGCCAGCAGCGCGGACAGTCTTGGAAACACCATATATTTT. Translated: CASSADSLGNTIYF.

The table lists this clone with a count of one. The gene calls are TRBV7-9 and TRBJ1-5; 7 positions match TRBD1. The CDR3 loop spans 14 amino acids. Trimming took 5 bases from V and 9 from J; bases not matched to a gene: 10. Germline CDR1 and CDR2: SEHNR and FQNEAQ (reference sequence). The CDR3 here is CASSLGQDVGPQHF. CDR3 DNA: TGTGCCAGCAGCCTTGGACAGGACGTGGGGCCCCAGCATTTT. Drawing the rest from reference TRBV7-9 and TRBJ1-5, the complete variable domain is DTGVSQNPRHKITKRGQNVTFRCDPISEHNRLYWYRQTLGQGPEFLTYFQNEAQLEKSRLLSDRFSAERPKGSFSTLEIQRTEQGDSAMYLCASSLGQDVGPQHFGDGTRLSIL.

The chain recombines TRBV9 with TRBJ2-1; 9 nucleotides agree with TRBD1. This CDR3 comprises 17 residues. With 3 bases clipped from V and 8 bases from J, the junction kept 15 bases outside the gene matches. Germline assignment: CDR1 SGDLS and CDR2 YYNGEE. The CDR3 is CASSGHLQGANGDEQFF. In DNA form, the CDR3 reads TGTGCCAGCAGCGGACACCTACAGGGGGCGAACGGCGATGAGCAGTTCTTC. Using reference TRBV9 and TRBJ2-1 for the parts outside the CDR3, the full variable domain is DSGVTQTPKHLITATGQRVTLRCSPRSGDLSVYWYQQSLDQGLQFLIQYYNGEERAKGNILERFSAQQFPDLHSELNLSSLELGDSALYFCASSGHLQGANGDEQFFGPGTRLTVL.

The CDR3 loop reads CASRDSPSGNTIYF. The CDR3 DNA reads TGTGCCAGCAGAGACTCTCCCTCTGGAAACACCATATATTTT. The V gene is TRBV6-6, the J gene TRBJ1-3; D gene uncertain. The CDR3 covers 14 residues. With 6 bases removed from V and 0 bases from J, the gap between germline ends came to 9 bases. The V gene's germline CDR1 is MNHNY and CDR2 SVGAGI (reference sequence).

This chain connects TRBV7-9 to TRBJ2-1; TRBD2 matches at 11 bases. Looked up from germline, CDR1 is SEHNR and CDR2 is FQNEAQ (reference sequence). This CDR3 has 17 amino acids. Trimming removed 5 bases from V and 9 bases from J; junction bases left unmatched: 15. Here the CDR3 reads CASSGPGTSGPVSEQFF. In DNA, the CDR3 is TGTGCCAGCAGCGGCCCCGGGACTAGCGGCCCGGTATCTGAGCAGTTCTTC.

V gene TRBV2 combines with J gene TRBJ2-7; tentative D call: TRBD1 (5 bases). This CDR3 has 12 amino acids. CDR1 is SNHLY and CDR2 is FYNNEI in the germline V gene. V was shortened by 4 bases and J by 4 bases, with 8 bases between the two germline ends. This CDR3 reads CASSGQPYEQYF. CDR3 bases: TGTGCCAGCAGTGGACAGCCTTACGAGCAGTACTTC.

The V call is TRBV5-4, the J call TRBJ1-1; the D is unclear. From germline, CDR1 is SGHNT and CDR2 YYREEE (reference sequence). CDR3 length: 15 residues. Trimming took 0 bases from V and 0 from J, leaving 9 bases between them. CDR3 residues: CASSLGGGLNTEAFF. CDR3 DNA: TGTGCCAGCAGCTTGGGAGGAGGGTTGAACACTGAAGCTTTCTTT.

The chain recombines TRBV14 with TRBJ2-3; 10 bases match TRBD2. This CDR3 comprises 16 residues. The V segment lost 4 bases and the J segment 0 bases; nucleotides outside the gene matches: 4. The germline gives CDR1 SGHDN, CDR2 FVKESK. CDR3 coding DNA: TGTGCCAGCAGCCGCCAACTAGCGGGGAGCACAGATACGCAGTATTTT. Residues: CASSRQLAGSTDTQYF. The full variable domain, rest sourced from reference TRBV14 and TRBJ2-3, is EAGVTQFPSHSVIEKGQTVTLRCDPISGHDNLYWYRRVMGKEIKFLLHFVKESKQDESGMPNNRFLAERTGGTYSTLKVQPAELEDSGVYFCASSRQLAGSTDTQYFGPGTRLTVL.

Only a few counts were recorded for this clone. V gene TRBV5-4 combines with J gene TRBJ1-6; D is possibly TRBD1 (5 bases). The CDR3 covers 14 residues. Looked up from germline, CDR1 is SGHNT and CDR2 is YYREEE (reference sequence). The V gene lost 4 bases and the J gene lost 8 bases, with 13 bases spanning the gap. The CDR3 bases are TGTGCCAGCAGCCAGGGCCTGGGGCATTCACCCCTCCACTTT. It translates to CASSQGLGHSPLHF.

The chain couples TRBV9 to TRBJ2-7; 9 bases are a match to TRBD1. V was clipped by 4 bases and J by 4 bases; unmatched bases: 12. The CDR3 has 16 residues. Per the germline V gene, CDR1 is SGDLS and CDR2 is YYNGEE. CDR3 bases: TGTGCCAGCAGCTCCCCCTCCGGGACAGGGTCGTACGAGCAGTACTTC. The encoded protein is CASSSPSGTGSYEQYF.

The chain joins TRBV7-9 to TRBJ2-5, with D tentatively TRBD1 or TRBD2 (7 bases each). Germline CDR1 reads SEHNR; CDR2 reads FQNEAQ (reference sequence). Trimming left V 6 bases short and J 9 bases short, with 20 bases between. The CDR3 consists of 14 residues. In DNA, the CDR3 is TGTGCCAGCAGTCCAGGGGGGGGCGCCAGGGCCCAGTACTTC. Amino acids: CASSPGGGARAQYF. Using reference TRBV7-9 and TRBJ2-5 for the parts outside the CDR3, the full variable domain is DTGVSQNPRHKITKRGQNVTFRCDPISEHNRLYWYRQTLGQGPEFLTYFQNEAQLEKSRLLSDRFSAERPKGSFSTLEIQRTEQGDSAMYLCASSPGGGARAQYFGPGTRLLVL.

The chain joins TRBV27 to TRBJ2-7; 8 nucleotides align to TRBD1. Germline values: CDR1 MNHEY, CDR2 SMNVEV (reference sequence). V lost 5 bases and J lost 6; bases outside the gene matches: 9. This CDR3 region has 14 residues. The CDR3 DNA sequence: TGTGCCAGCAGTCGACAGGGGAAGGGTTCCGAGCAGTACTTC. This gives the protein CASSRQGKGSEQYF.

The chain has TRBV15 and TRBJ1-6; D is ambiguous. Germline V gene sequence: CDR1 LNHNV, CDR2 YYDKDF (reference sequence). The V and J ends lost 4 bases and 10 bases respectively, with 11 bases between them. The CDR3 is made up of 13 amino acids. Written as DNA, the CDR3 is TGTGCCACCAGCACCAGAACGGGCTCACCCCTCCACTTT. Residues: CATSTRTGSPLHF.

The chain recombines TRBV10-3 with TRBJ1-1; D unresolved. The CDR3 is 14 amino acids. V gave up 2 bases and J gave up 2 bases, with 9 bases separating them. Per germline, CDR1 ENHRY and CDR2 SYGVKD. For the CDR3, the DNA is TGTGCCATCAGTGAGAGACTCTTAAACACTGAAGCTTTCTTT. Its protein is CAISERLLNTEAFF.

V usage is TRBV13 and J usage is TRBJ1-3; D is undetermined. This CDR3 comprises 13 residues. Germline-derived CDR1 and CDR2 are PRHDT and FYEKMQ (reference sequence). V was clipped by 3 bases and J by 3 bases, with 6 bases between them. CDR3 in DNA: TGTGCCAGCAGCTTGGTCAATGGAAACACCATATATTTT. Residues: CASSLVNGNTIYF.

V and J are TRBV19 and TRBJ1-6, with D possibly TRBD1 on 5 matching bases. V lost 5 bases, J lost 10 bases, and 12 bases lay in between. This CDR3 contains 13 residues. Looked up from germline, CDR1 is LNHDA and CDR2 is SQIVND (reference sequence). CDR3 nucleotides: TGTGCCAGTAGTGTCAGGGAACGATCACCCCTCCACTTT. Protein product: CASSVRERSPLHF.